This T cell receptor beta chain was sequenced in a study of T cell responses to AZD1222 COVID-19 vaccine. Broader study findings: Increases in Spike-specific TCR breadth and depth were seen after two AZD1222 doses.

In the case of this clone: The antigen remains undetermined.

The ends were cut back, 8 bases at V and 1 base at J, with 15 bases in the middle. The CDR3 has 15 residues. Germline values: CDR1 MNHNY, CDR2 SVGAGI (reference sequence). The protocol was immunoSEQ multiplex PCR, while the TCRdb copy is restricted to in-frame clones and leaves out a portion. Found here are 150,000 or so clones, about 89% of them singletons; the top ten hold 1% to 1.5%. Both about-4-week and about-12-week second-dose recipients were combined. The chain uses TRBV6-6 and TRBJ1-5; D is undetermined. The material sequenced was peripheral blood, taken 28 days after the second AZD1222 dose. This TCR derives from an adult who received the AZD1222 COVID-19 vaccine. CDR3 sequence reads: CASDLPGISNQPQHF. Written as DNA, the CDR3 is TGTGCCAGCGATCTTCCGGGGATCAGCAATCAGCCCCAGCATTTT.